The TCR beta chain described here comes from a study of T-cell reconstitution after alpha-beta-depleted transplantation in children. Study-wide points: By one year post-transplant, T-cell counts and diversity largely arose from T cells that were newly produced. Where alpha-beta T cells came from about two months after transplant was reportedly several hundred expanded graft clones.

This clonotype has at least ten counts. Its antigen is currently unknown. Unique molecular identifiers were used in preparing the TCRbeta library. Via MiXCR, TCRdb re-called the PCR reads, giving one row per CDR3 protein. The sample lists fewer than 250,000 distinct CDR3 sequences, roughly 8% occurring once. Sequences were derived from PBMCs, mostly from graft donor cells, sampled 180 days after TCRalphabeta/CD19-depleted stem cell transplant. The clonotype originates from a male patient between 5 and 17 years old who had a stem cell transplant for acute lymphoblastic leukemia, so the T cells may come from the graft donor.

CDR3 DNA: TGTGCCAGCAGCGTAGGGTTGGGGATCGATGGCTACACCTTC. Protein product: CASSVGLGIDGYTF. The chain is built from TRBV9 and TRBJ1-2; D ambiguous. The length of the CDR3 is 14 residues. V shed 0 bases and J shed 6 bases, with 12 bases lying between them. The germline CDR1 and CDR2 sequences are SGDLS and YYNGEE.